The sequence of this TCR beta chain was determined in a study of vaccination and CD4 T cells after COVID-19. Study-wide background: Comprising six males and four females, the convalescent participants counted two Hispanic individuals among them. Control cultures were supplied with a CEFX pool, an HIV-1 Nef pool, or no peptide at all. Findings of the study overall: Counts of SARS-CoV-2-reactive clonotypes had a median that went from approximately 21 to 40, a nonsignificant change.

The length of the CDR3 is 11 residues. Germline V CDR1 and CDR2: SGHTA, FQGNSA. Trimming took 1 base from V and 6 from J, leaving 4 bases between them. Comment on this clonotype: Its specificity is not known.

The Oncomine TCR Beta short-read assay was what sequenced the DNA obtained from cultured CD4+ T cells. TCRdb called the PCR reads again in MiXCR, with one record for every CDR3 protein. The sample records roughly 12,000 distinct CDR3 sequences, approximately 60% being singletons. The treatment denotes: roughly ten-day PBMC culture with coronavirus spike peptide pools or control peptides (ViraFEST assay). In the ViraFEST assay, peptide-pool expansion preceded TCR sequencing of expanded clonotypes. The chain carries TRBV7-2 and TRBJ2-7; no firm D call. Sample: CD4+ T cells from blood, cultured in vitro, taken before SARS-CoV-2 vaccination. The receptor comes from a human donor who had recovered from COVID-19. The CDR3 spells CASSLDFEQYF. Here the CDR3 DNA reads TGTGCCAGCAGCTTAGATTTCGAGCAGTACTTC.